The T cell receptor beta chain under discussion was sequenced for a study of T cell responses to AZD1222 COVID-19 vaccine. Findings and limits, study-wide: Just 6 or 7 people given AZD1222 tested seropositive at baseline. The study sampled repertoires only after the peak T cell response.

The protocol was immunoSEQ multiplex PCR, while the TCRdb copy is restricted to in-frame clones and leaves out a portion. The sample lists around 110,000 clones; about 89% were seen once. To note about this clone: Its cognate antigen is unknown.

V lost 6 bases and J 5 bases, leaving 14 bases between the germline ends. The CDR3 covers 13 residues. Germline lookup yields CDR1 SQVTM and CDR2 ANQGSEA. Sequences were derived from peripheral blood, sampled 28 days after the second AZD1222 dose. The TCR sequence derives from an adult who received the AZD1222 COVID-19 vaccine. This chain links TRBV29-1 with TRBJ1-5; the D is unclear. The CDR3 nucleotides are TGCAGCGTGACCACGGTCCGTGATCAGCCCCAGCATTTT. It yields the protein CSVTTVRDQPQHF.